This entry lists 8 T cell receptor beta chains sequenced from one sample in a study of cytomegalovirus exposure and HLA in healthy donors. Amplification used 60 Vbeta primers and 13 Jbeta primers. Data came from immunoSEQ multiplex PCR; TCRdb stores just in-frame clones and leaves some out. The repertoire holds roughly 190,000 clones, with approximately 12% as singletons. The sequencing sample was made of PBMCs. The origin of the receptors is a man aged 45-65 years in good health and CMV-seropositive.

The table lists this clone with a few counts. V is TRBV5-1 and J is TRBJ2-7; possible D gene TRBD2, 5 bases. The CDR3 totals 14 residues. Trimming stripped 0 bases from V and 5 bases from J, with 12 bases between. Looked up from germline, CDR1 is SGHRS and CDR2 is YFSETQ. CDR3 in amino acids: CASSLGRESNEQYV. As DNA, the CDR3 is TGCGCCAGCAGCTTGGGACGGGAATCCAACGAGCAGTACGTC.

This clone was seen a handful of times. V and J are TRBV7-9 and TRBJ2-1; a possible D gene is TRBD2 (6 bases). Germline V lookup: CDR1 SEHNR, CDR2 FQNEAQ (reference sequence). The CDR3 sequence is 14 residues long. Trimming shortened V by 4 bases and J by 9 bases, and 16 bases separated the two germline ends. CDR3 sequence: CASSSPGTPGEQFF. The CDR3, as DNA: TGTGCCAGCAGCTCTCCCGGGACTCCGGGTGAGCAGTTCTTC.

The chain recombines TRBV2 with TRBJ2-5; D not certain. The CDR3 has 15 amino acids. Germline assignment: CDR1 SNHLY and CDR2 FYNNEI. The ends were cut back, 10 bases at V and 8 bases at J, with 26 bases in the middle. CDR3 amino acids: CANLVVDFSGRTQYF. CDR3 in DNA: TGTGCCAACCTGGTGGTGGATTTTAGTGGGCGCACCCAGTACTTC.

This clone has just a few counts. The J gene is TRBJ1-5, the V gene TRBV2, with TRBD1 matching over 10 bases. With 6 bases clipped from V and 2 bases from J, the junction kept 4 bases outside the gene matches. This CDR3 spans 15 amino acids. Germline V gives CDR1 SNHLY, CDR2 FYNNEI. Here the CDR3 DNA reads TGTGCCAGCAGGGGGGACAGGGGCGGCAATCAGCCCCAGCATTTT. Translation: CASRGDRGGNQPQHF.

The sample holds a few counts of this clone. V gene TRBV7-8 combines with J gene TRBJ1-1; TRBD1 agrees at 9 bases. CDR3 size: 15 residues. The junction had 10 bases not matched to a gene; V was cut back by 5 bases and J by 6 bases. Germline V gives CDR1 SGHVS, CDR2 FQNEAQ. CDR3 DNA sequence: TGTGCCAGCAGCGCCCGGCGGGACAGGGTCGCTGAAGCTTTCTTT. Amino acid sequence: CASSARRDRVAEAFF.

V and J are TRBV19 and TRBJ1-1; 7 bases are a match to TRBD1. Trimming took 4 bases from V and 0 from J; bases not matched to a gene: 5. Germline CDR1 reads LNHDA; CDR2 reads SQIVND (reference sequence). This CDR3 comprises 15 residues. CDR3 bases: TGTGCCAGTAGTACGACAGGGAGAATGAACACTGAAGCTTTCTTT. Its translation: CASSTTGRMNTEAFF.

This clone showed up just a few times. This chain links TRBV5-1 with TRBJ2-1, with 8 bases lining up with TRBD2. V trimming: 9 bases; J trimming: 0 bases; junction bases outside the gene matches: 14. The germline CDR1 and CDR2 sequences are SGHRS and YFSETQ. The CDR3 covers 17 residues. This CDR3 is CATKLRGGYGSYNEQFF. In DNA form, the CDR3 reads TGCGCCACCAAGCTTCGGGGGGGCTATGGCTCCTACAATGAGCAGTTCTTC.

The V gene is TRBV5-1, the J gene TRBJ1-5; TRBD1 aligns across 7 bases. Germline lookup yields CDR1 SGHRS and CDR2 YFSETQ. The CDR3 runs 13 residues. V was pared by 4 bases and J by 6 bases, with 4 bases of the junction left unmatched. The CDR3, as DNA: TGCGCCAGCAGCAGTCAGGGGGGTCAGCCCCAGCATTTT. Translating it yields CASSSQGGQPQHF.